A single TCR beta chain is shown here with its context. This is likely a read error, given that the CDR3 carries no conserved phenylalanine or tryptophan at its end. It is unclear where the CDR3 begins or ends on the DNA, so no DNA is shown, and the CDR3 is as TCRdb lists it. The TCR beta profiling, which covered VDJ combination and CDR3 sequence, was carried out using genomic DNA as the template. TCRdb re-called the reads with MiXCR, one entry per CDR3 protein. The data show hundreds of thousands of distinct CDR3 sequences, 65% to 90% seen once. The CDR3 spans 13 residues, counting both ends. Germline V CDR1 and CDR2: SGHVS, FQNEAQ. The data stem from a study of CD8+CD57+ T cells in acquired aplastic anemia. Flow cytometry had shown expanded CD8+CD57+ cells in the patients chosen for sequencing.

Material for sequencing was sorted CD4+, CD8+, or CD8+CD57+ T cells (not recorded which) from PBMCs. The chain recombines TRBV7-8 with TRBJ2-3; TRBD2, the table's D call, lacks a check against the DNA. The receptor's source is a human donor with aplastic anemia. Here the CDR3 reads CASRFGVEGRHGY.